There are many counts of the clone carrying this T cell receptor (beta chain). What it binds is unknown. Stability of Graves' hyperthyroidism was defined as absent ophthalmopathy progression within 18 months. Subjects aged 18 to 65 presented with newly diagnosed hyperthyroidism of less than 2 months' duration. There are 14 residues in the CDR3. Germline CDR1 DFQATT, CDR2 SNEGSKA (reference sequence). V was clipped by 5 bases and J by 9 bases; unmatched bases: 12. This sample is drawn from a study of T cells in Graves' hyperthyroidism and ophthalmopathy. Study findings and constraints: The model predicted ophthalmopathy a median around 6 months before onset. Within blood appeared most thyroid clonotypes that had expanded above 0.001.

From RNA transcripts, TCR beta CDR3 regions were amplified. HTBI primers were employed in a first-round RT-PCR of the TCR CDR3. TCRdb reprocessed the multiplex PCR reads with MiXCR, giving one entry per CDR3 protein. The top ten hold 9.5% to 12% of the sample, which has about 380,000 distinct CDR3 sequences, 11% to 15% seen once. The clonotype comes from a woman aged 60 to 75 with Graves' hyperthyroidism. J is TRBJ2-1 and V is TRBV20-1, with 8 bases identical to TRBD1. Source material: blood. The CDR3 region has the DNA TGCAGTGCTCTTCAGGGGGCTGGCGTCGGTGAGCAGTTCTTC. Amino acids: CSALQGAGVGEQFF.